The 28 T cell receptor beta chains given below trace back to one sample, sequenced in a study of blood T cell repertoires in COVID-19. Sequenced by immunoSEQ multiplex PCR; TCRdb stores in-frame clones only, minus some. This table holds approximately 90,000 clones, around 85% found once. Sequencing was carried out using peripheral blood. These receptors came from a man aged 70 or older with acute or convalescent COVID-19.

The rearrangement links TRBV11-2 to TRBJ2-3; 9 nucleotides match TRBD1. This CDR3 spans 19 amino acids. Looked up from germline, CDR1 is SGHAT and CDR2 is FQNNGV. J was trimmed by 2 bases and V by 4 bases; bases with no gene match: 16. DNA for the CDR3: TGTGCCAGCAGCTACCAAGGGACAGGGAAAGGTGGGAACACAGATACGCAGTATTTT. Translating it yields CASSYQGTGKGGNTDTQYF.

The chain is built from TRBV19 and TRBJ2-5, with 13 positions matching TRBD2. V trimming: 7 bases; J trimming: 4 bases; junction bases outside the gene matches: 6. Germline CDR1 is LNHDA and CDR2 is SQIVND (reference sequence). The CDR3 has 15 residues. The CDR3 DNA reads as TGTGCCAGTACCCGAACTAGCGGGGGGGCAGAGACCCAGTACTTC. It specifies CASTRTSGGAETQYF.

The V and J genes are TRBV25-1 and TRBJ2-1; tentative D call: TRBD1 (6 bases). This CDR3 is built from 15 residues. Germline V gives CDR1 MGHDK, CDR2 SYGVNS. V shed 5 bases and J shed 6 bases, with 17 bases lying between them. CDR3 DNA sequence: TGTGCCAGCAGTTCAGACAGGCACCCTTTCAATGAGCAGTTCTTC. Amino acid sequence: CASSSDRHPFNEQFF. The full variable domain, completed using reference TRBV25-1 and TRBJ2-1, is EADIYQTPRYLVIGTGKKITLECSQTMGHDKMYWYQQDPGMELHLIHYSYGVNSTEKGDLSSESTVSRIRTEHFPLTLESARPSHTSQYLCASSSDRHPFNEQFFGPGTRLTVL.

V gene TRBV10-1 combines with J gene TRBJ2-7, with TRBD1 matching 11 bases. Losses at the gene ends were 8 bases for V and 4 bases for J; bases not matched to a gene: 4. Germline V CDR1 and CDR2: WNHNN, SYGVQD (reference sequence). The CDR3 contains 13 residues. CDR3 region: CASAGTGGYEQYF. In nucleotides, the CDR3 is TGCGCCAGCGCCGGGACAGGGGGTTACGAGCAGTACTTC.

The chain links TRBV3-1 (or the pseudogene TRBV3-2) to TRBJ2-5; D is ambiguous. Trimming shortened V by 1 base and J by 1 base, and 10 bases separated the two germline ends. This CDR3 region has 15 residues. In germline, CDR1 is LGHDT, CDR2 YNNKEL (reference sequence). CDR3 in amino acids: CASSQGDTLQETQYF. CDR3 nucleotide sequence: TGTGCCAGCAGCCAAGGCGACACGCTCCAAGAGACCCAGTACTTC.

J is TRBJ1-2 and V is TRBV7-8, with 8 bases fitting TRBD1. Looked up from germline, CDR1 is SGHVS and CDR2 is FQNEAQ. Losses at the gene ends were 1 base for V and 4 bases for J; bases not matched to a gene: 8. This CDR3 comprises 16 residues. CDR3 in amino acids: CASSLETGASIYGYTF. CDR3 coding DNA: TGTGCCAGCAGCTTAGAGACAGGGGCTAGTATCTATGGCTACACCTTC.

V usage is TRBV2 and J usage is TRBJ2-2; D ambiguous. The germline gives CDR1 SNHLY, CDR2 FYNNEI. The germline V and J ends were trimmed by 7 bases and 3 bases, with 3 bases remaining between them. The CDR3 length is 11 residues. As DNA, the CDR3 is TGTGCCAGCACTGACACCGGGGAGCTGTTTTTT. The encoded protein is CASTDTGELFF.

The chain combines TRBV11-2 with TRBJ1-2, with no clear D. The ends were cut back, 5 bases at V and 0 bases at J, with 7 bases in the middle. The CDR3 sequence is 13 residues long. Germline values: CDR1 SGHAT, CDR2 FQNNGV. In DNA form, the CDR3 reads TGTGCCAGCAGCCCTGAGGCTAACTATGGCTACACCTTC. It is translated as CASSPEANYGYTF.

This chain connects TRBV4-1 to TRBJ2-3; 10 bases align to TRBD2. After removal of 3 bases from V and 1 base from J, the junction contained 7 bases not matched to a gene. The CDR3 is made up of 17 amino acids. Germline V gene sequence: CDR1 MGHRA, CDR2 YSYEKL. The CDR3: CASSQPRLAGGTDTQYF. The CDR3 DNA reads TGCGCCAGCAGCCAGCCTAGACTAGCGGGCGGCACAGATACGCAGTATTTT.

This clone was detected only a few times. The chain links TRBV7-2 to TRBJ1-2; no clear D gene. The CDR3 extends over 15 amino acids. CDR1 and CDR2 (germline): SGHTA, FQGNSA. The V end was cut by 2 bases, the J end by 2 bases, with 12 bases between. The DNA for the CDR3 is TGTGCCAGCAGCTTACTCCCACATAAGAACTATGGCTACACCTTC. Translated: CASSLLPHKNYGYTF. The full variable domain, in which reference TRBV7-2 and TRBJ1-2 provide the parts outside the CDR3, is GAGVSQSPSNKVTEKGKDVELRCDPISGHTALYWYRQSLGQGLEFLIYFQGNSAPDKSGLPSDRFSAERTGGSVSTLTIQRTQQEDSAVYLCASSLLPHKNYGYTFGSGTRLTVV.

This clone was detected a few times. CDR3 protein: CASSPIPEVDEQFF. The CDR3 nucleotides read TGCGCCAGCAGTCCAATCCCGGAGGTGGATGAGCAGTTCTTC. This chain links TRBV23-1 with TRBJ2-1; maybe TRBD2 (5 bases). TRBV23-1 is reported as an ORF; its role is uncertain. Deletions cut 4 bases from V and 8 bases from J, with 15 bases between. The CDR3 runs to 14 residues.

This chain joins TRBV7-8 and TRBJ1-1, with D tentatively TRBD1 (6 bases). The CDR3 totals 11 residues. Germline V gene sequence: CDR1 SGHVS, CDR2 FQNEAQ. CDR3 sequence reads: CASGVNTEAFF. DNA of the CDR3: TGTGCGTCAGGGGTGAACACTGAAGCTTTCTTT. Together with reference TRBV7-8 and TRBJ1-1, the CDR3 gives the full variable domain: GAGVSQSPRYKVAKRGQDVALRCDPISGHVSLFWYQQALGQGPEFLTYFQNEAQLDKSGLPSDRFFAERPEGSVSTLKIQRTQQEDSAVYLCASGVNTEAFFGQGTRLTVV.

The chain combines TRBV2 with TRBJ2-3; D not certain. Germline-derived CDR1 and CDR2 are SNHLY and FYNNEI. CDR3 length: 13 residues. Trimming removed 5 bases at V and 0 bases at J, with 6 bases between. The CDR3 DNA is TGTGCCAGCAGTCAGACAAGCACAGATACGCAGTATTTT. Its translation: CASSQTSTDTQYF.

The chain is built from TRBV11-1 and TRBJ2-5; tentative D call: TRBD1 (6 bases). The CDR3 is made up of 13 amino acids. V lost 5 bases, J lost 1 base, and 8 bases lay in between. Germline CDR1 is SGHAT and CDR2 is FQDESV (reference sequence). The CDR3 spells CASSADSQETQYF. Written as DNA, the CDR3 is TGTGCCAGCAGCGCGGACAGCCAAGAGACCCAGTACTTC.

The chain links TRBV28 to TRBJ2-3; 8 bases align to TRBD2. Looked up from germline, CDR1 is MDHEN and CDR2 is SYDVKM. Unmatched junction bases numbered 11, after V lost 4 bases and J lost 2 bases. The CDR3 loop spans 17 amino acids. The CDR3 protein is CASSWTNSGAVTDTQYF. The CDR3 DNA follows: TGTGCCAGCAGTTGGACCAATAGCGGGGCGGTCACAGATACGCAGTATTTT.

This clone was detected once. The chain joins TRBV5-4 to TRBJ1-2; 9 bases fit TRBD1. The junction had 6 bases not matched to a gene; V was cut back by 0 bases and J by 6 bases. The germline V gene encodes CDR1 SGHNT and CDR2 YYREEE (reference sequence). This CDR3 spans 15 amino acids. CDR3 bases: TGTGCCAGCAGCTTGGTGGCGGACAGGGGTCATGGCTACACCTTC. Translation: CASSLVADRGHGYTF.

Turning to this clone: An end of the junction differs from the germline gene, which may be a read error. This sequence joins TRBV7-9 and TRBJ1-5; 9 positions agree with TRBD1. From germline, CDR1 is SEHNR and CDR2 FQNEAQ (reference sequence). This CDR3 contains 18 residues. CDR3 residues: CASSLGQGESGRNQLQHF. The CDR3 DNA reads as TGTGCCAGCAGCTTGGGACAGGGCGAATCAGGGAGGAATCAGCTCCAGCATTTT.

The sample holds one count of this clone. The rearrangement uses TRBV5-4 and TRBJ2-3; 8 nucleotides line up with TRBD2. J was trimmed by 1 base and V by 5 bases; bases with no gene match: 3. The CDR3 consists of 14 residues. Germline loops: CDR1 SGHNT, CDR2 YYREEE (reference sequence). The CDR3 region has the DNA TGTGCCAGCAGTGCGGGGGGAGGCACAGATACGCAGTATTTT. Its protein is CASSAGGGTDTQYF.

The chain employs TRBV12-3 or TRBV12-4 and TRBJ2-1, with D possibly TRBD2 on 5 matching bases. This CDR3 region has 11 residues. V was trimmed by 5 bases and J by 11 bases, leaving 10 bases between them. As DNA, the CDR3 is TGTGCCAGCAGTCCTGGGGAGCAGCAGTTCTTC. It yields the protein CASSPGEQQFF.

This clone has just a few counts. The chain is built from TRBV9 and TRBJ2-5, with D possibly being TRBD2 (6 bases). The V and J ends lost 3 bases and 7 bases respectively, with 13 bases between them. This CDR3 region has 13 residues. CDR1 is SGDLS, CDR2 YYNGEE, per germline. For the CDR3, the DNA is TGTGCCAGCAGCGAGGACGCGGGGCGGACCCAGTACTTC. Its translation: CASSEDAGRTQYF.

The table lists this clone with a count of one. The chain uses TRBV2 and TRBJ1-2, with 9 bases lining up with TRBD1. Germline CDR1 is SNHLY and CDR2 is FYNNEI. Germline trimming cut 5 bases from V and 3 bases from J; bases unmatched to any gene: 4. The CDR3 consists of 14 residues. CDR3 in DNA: TGTGCCAGCAGTTTACAGGGGGCCCACTATGGCTACACCTTC. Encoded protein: CASSLQGAHYGYTF.

The CDR3 nucleotides are TGTGCCAGCAGTTGGGCTTACGAGCAGTACTTC. Its translation: CASSWAYEQYF. The rearrangement joins TRBV28 to TRBJ2-7; D uncertain. There are 11 residues in the CDR3. Germline V gives CDR1 MDHEN, CDR2 SYDVKM. V was clipped by 4 bases and J by 4 bases, with 5 bases between them.

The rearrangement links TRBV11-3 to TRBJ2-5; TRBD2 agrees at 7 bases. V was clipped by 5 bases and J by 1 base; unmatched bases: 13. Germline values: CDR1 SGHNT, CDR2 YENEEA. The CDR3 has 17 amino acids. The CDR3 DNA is TGTGCCAGCAGCCGATCTTCGGGGCGGGGGTTCCAAGAGACCCAGTACTTC. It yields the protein CASSRSSGRGFQETQYF.

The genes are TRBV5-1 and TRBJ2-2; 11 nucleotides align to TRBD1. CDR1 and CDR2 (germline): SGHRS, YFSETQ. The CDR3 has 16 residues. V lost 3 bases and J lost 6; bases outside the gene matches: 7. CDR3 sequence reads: CASSSTGTGGAGELFF. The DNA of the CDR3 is TGCGCCAGCAGCTCGACCGGGACAGGGGGGGCCGGGGAGCTGTTTTTT.

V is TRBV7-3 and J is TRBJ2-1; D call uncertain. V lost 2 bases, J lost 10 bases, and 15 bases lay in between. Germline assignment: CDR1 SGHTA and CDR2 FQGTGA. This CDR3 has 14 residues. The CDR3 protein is CASSLGPASEEQFF. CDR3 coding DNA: TGTGCCAGCAGCTTAGGTCCCGCCTCCGAGGAGCAGTTCTTC.

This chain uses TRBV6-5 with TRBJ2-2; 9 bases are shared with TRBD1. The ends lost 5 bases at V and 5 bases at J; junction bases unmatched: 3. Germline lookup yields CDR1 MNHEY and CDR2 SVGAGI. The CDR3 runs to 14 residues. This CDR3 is CASSRQGVTGELFF. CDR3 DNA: TGTGCCAGCAGTCGACAGGGGGTGACCGGGGAGCTGTTTTTT.

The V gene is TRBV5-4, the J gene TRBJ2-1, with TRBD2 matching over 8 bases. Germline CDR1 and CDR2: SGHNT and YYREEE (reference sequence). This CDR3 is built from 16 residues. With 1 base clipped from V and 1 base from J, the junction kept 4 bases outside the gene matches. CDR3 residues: CASSLPAGGSYNEQFF. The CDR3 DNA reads TGTGCCAGCAGCTTGCCGGCGGGGGGTTCCTACAATGAGCAGTTCTTC. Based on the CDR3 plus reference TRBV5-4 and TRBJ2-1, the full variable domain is ETGVTQSPTHLIKTRGQQVTLRCSSQSGHNTVSWYQQALGQGPQFIFQYYREEENGRGNFPPRFSGLQFPNYSSELNVNALELDDSALYLCASSLPAGGSYNEQFFGPGTRLTVL.

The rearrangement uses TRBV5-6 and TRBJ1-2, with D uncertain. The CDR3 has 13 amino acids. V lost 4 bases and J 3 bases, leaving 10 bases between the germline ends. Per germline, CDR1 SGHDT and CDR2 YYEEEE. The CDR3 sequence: CASSLLVDYGYTF. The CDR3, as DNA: TGTGCCAGCAGCCTCCTAGTGGACTATGGCTACACCTTC.